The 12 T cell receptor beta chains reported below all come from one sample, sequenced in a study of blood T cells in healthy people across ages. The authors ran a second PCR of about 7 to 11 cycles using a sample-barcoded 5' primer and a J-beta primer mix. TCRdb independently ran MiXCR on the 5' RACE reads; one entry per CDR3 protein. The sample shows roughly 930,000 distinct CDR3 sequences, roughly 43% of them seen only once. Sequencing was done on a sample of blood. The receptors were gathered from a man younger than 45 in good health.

The CDR3 loop reads CASSYSRGDSSYEQYF. The CDR3 nucleotides read TGTGCCAGCAGTTACTCGAGGGGAGATAGTTCCTACGAGCAGTACTTC. The chain employs TRBV6-5 and TRBJ2-7; D possibly uses TRBD1 or TRBD2 (5 bases each). The CDR3 sequence is 16 residues long. The germline V gene has CDR1 MNHEY and CDR2 SVGAGI. V was cut by 0 bases and J by 1 base, with 13 bases left in between.

The CDR3 is CASSVGGGGGNTIYF. CDR3 DNA: TGCGCCAGCAGCGTAGGAGGGGGCGGTGGAAACACCATATATTTT. The J gene is TRBJ1-3, the V gene TRBV4-3; 7 nucleotides line up with TRBD1. V lost 5 bases, J lost 3 bases, and 7 bases stayed unmatched. The V gene's germline CDR1 is LGHNA and CDR2 YSLEER. The CDR3 totals 15 residues.

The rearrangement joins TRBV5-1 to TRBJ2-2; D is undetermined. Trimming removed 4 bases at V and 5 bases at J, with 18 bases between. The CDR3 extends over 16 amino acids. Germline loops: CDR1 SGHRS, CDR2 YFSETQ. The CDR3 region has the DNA TGCGCCAGCAGCCAGCCTACGGCTCTAAAGACCGGGGAGCTGTTTTTT. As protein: CASSQPTALKTGELFF.

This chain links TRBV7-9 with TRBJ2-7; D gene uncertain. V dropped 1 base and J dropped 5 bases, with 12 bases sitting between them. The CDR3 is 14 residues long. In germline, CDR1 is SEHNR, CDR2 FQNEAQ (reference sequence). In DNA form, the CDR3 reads TGTGCCAGCAGCTTAGTCTCCAGAATACACGAGCAGTACTTC. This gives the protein CASSLVSRIHEQYF.

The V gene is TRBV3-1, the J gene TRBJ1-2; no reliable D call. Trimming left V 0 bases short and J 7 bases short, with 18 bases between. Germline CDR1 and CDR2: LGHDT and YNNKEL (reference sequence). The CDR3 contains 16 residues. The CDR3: CASSQELANLGSGYTF. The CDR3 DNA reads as TGTGCCAGCAGCCAAGAATTGGCGAACCTTGGATCTGGCTACACCTTC.

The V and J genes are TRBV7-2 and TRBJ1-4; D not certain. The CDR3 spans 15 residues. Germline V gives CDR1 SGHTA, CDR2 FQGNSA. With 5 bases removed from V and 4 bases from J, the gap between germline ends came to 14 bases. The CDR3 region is CASSPRWDHNEKLFF. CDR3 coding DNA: TGTGCCAGCAGCCCTAGGTGGGATCATAATGAAAAACTGTTTTTT.

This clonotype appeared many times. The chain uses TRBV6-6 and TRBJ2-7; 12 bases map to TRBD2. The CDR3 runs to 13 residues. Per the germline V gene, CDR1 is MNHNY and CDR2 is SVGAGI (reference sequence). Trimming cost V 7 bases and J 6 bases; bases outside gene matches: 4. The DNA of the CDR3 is TGTGCCAGCACCCTAGCGGGGGGGCTCGAGCAGTACTTC. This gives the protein CASTLAGGLEQYF.

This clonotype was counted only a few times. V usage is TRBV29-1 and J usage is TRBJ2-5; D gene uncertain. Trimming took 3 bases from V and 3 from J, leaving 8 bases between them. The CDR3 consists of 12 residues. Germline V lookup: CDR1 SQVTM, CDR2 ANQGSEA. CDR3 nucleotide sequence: TGCAGCGTTGACTGGTCGGAAGAGACCCAGTACTTC. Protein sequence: CSVDWSEETQYF.

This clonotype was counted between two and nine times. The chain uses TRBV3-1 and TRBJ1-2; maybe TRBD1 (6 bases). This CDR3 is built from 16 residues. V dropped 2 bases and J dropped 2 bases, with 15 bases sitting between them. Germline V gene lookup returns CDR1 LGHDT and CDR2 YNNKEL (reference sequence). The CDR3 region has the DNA TGTGCCAGCAGCCAATCCTTGGCAGGGGTGAACTATGGCTACACCTTC. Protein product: CASSQSLAGVNYGYTF.

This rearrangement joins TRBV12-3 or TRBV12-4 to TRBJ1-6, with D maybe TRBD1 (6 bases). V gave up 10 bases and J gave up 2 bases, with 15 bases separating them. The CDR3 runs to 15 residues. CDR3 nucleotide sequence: TGTGCCACCAAACAAGGGGGGACCTATAATTCACCCCTCCACTTT. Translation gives CATKQGGTYNSPLHF.

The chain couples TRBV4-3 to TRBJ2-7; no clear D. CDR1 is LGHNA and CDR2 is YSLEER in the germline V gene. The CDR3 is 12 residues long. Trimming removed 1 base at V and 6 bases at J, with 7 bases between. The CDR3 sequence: CASSQGAGEQYF. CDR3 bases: TGCGCCAGCAGCCAAGGGGCCGGCGAGCAGTACTTC.

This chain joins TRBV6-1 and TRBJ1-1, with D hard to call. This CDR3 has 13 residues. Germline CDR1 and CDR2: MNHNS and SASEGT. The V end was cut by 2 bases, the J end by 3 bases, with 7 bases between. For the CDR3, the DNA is TGTGCCAGCAGTGAACACGTGGACACTGAAGCTTTCTTT. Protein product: CASSEHVDTEAFF.